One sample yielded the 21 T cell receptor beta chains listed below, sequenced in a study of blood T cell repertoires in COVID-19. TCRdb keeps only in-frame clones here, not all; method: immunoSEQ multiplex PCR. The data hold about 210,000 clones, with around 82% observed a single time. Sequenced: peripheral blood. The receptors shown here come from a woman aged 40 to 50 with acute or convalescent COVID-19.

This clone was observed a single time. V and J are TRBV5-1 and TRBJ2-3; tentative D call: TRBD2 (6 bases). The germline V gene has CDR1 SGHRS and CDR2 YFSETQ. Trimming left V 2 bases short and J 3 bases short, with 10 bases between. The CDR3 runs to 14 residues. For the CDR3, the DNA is TGCGCCAGCAGCTTTAAGGGGACTACAGATACGCAGTATTTT. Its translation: CASSFKGTTDTQYF.

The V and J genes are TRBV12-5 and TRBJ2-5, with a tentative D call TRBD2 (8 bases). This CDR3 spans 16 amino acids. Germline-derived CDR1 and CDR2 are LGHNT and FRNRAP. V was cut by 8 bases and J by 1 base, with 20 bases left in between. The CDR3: CASKVIAGQLQETQYF. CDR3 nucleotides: TGTGCTAGTAAGGTTATAGCGGGACAGCTCCAAGAGACCCAGTACTTC.

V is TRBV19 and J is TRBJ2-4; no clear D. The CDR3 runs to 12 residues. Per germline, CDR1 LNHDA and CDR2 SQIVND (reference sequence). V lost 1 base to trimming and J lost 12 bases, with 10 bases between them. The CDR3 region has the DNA TGTGCCAGTAGTATAGCCCTAGGTGGTCAGTACTTC. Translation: CASSIALGGQYF.

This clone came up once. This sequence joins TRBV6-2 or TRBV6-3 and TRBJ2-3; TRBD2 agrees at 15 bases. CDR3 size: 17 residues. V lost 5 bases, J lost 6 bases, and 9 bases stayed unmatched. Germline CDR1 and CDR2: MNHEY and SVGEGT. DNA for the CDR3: TGTGCCAGCAGTCCAGGACTAGCGGGAGGGTCAGCGGATACGCAGTATTTT. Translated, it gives CASSPGLAGGSADTQYF.

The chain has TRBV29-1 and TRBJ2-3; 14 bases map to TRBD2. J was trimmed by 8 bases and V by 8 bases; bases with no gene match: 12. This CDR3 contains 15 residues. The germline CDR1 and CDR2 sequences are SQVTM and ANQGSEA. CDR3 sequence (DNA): TGCAGCCTTGGGGGACTAGCGGGGGCCGCGACTACGCAGTATTTT. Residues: CSLGGLAGAATTQYF.

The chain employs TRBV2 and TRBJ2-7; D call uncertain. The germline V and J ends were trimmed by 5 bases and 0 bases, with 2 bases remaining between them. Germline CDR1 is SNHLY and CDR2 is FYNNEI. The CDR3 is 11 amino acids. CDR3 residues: CASSLSYEQYF. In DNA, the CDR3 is TGTGCCAGCAGTCTCTCCTACGAGCAGTACTTC.

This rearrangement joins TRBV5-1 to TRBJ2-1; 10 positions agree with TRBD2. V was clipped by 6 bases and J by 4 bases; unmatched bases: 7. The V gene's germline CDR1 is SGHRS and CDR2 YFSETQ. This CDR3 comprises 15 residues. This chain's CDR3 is CASTNSGRPYNEQFF. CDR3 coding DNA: TGCGCCAGCACAAATAGCGGGAGGCCTTACAATGAGCAGTTCTTC.

CDR3 in amino acids: CARASGGANTGELFF. The DNA for the CDR3 is TGTGCCAGGGCCAGCGGGGGGGCGAACACCGGGGAGCTGTTTTTT. The genes are TRBV2 and TRBJ2-2, with 10 bases that match TRBD2. CDR3 length equals 15 residues. The germline CDR1 and CDR2 sequences are SNHLY and FYNNEI. With 9 bases clipped from V and 0 bases from J, the junction kept 4 bases outside the gene matches.

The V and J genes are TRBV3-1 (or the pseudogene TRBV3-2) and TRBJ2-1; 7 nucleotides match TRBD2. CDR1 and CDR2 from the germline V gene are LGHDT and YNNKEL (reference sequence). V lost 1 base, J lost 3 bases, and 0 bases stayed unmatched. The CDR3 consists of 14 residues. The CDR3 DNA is TGTGCCAGCAGCCAAGGGGGGGGCTACAATGAGCAGTTCTTC. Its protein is CASSQGGGYNEQFF.

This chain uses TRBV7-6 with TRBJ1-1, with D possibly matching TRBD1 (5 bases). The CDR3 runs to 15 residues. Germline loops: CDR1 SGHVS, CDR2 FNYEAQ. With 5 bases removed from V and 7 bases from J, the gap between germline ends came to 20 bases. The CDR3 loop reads CASSQAGGAGIEAFF. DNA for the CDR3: TGTGCCAGCAGCCAGGCGGGGGGAGCAGGGATTGAAGCTTTCTTT.

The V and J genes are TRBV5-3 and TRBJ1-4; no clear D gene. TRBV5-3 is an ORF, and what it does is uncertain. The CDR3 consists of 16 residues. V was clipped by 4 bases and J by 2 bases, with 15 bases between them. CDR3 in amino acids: CARSPPERATNEKLFF. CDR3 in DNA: TGTGCCAGAAGCCCCCCGGAGAGGGCGACTAATGAAAAACTGTTTTTT.

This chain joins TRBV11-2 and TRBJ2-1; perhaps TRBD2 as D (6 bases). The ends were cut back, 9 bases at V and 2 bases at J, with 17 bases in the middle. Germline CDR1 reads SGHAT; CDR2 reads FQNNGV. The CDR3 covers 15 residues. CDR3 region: CASQKGRETYNEQFF. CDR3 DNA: TGTGCCAGTCAGAAAGGACGGGAGACCTACAATGAGCAGTTCTTC.

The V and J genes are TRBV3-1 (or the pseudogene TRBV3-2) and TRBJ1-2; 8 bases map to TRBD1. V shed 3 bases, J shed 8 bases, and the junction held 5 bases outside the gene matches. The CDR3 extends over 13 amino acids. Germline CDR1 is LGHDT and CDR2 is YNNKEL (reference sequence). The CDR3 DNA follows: TGTGCCAGCAGCCATGGACAGGGAGGGGGCTACACCTTC. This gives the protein CASSHGQGGGYTF.

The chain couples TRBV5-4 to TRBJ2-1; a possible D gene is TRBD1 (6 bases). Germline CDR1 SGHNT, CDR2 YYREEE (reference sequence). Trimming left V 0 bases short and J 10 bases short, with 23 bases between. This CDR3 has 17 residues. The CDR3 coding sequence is TGTGCCAGCAGCTTGGTCAGGGACCAGGGGCCCGGGCGAGAGCAGTTCTTC. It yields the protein CASSLVRDQGPGREQFF.

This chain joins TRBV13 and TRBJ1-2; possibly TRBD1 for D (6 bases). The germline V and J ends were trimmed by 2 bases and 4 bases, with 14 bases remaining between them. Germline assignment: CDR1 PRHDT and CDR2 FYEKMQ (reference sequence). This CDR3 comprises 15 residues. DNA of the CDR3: TGTGCCAGCAGCTTAAAAGGGGGTCTTCTCTATGGCTACACCTTC. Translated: CASSLKGGLLYGYTF.

The CDR3 spells CASSPLSSSYEQYF. The CDR3, as DNA: TGTGCCAGCAGTCCCCTTTCGAGCTCCTACGAGCAGTACTTC. The chain uses TRBV28 and TRBJ2-7; D unclear. Germline V gene sequence: CDR1 MDHEN, CDR2 SYDVKM. The CDR3 loop spans 14 amino acids. Trimming stripped 5 bases from V and 0 bases from J, with 11 bases between.

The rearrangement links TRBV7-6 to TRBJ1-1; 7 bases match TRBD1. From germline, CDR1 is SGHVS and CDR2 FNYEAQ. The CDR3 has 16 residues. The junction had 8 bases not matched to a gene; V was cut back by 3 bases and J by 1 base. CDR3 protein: CASSFHTGARNTEAFF. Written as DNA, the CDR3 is TGTGCCAGCAGCTTCCATACAGGGGCACGGAACACTGAAGCTTTCTTT.

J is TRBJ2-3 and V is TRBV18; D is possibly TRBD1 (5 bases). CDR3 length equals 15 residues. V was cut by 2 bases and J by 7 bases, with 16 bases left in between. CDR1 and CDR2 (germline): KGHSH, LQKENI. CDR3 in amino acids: CASSPGAGGANTQYF. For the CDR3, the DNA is TGTGCCAGCTCACCAGGGGCAGGCGGCGCCAATACGCAGTATTTT. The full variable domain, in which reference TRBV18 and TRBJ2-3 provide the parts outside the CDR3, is NAGVMQNPRHLVRRRGQEARLRCSPMKGHSHVYWYRQLPEEGLKFMVYLQKENIIDESGMPKERFSAEFPKEGPSILRIQQVVRGDSAAYFCASSPGAGGANTQYFGPGTRLTVL.

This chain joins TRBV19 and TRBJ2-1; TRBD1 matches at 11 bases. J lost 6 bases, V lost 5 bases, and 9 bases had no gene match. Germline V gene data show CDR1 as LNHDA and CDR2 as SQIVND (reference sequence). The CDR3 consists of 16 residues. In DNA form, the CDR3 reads TGTGCCAGTAGTGAACCCTCCGGGACAGGGGGCAATGAGCAGTTCTTC. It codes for CASSEPSGTGGNEQFF.

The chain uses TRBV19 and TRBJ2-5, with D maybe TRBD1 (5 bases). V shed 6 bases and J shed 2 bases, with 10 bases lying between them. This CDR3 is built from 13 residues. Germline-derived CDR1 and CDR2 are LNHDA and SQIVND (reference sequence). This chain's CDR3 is CASSQGPQETQYF. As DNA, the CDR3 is TGTGCCAGTAGCCAGGGTCCGCAAGAGACCCAGTACTTC. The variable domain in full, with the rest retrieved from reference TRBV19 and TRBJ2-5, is DGGITQSPKYLFRKEGQNVTLSCEQNLNHDAMYWYRQDPGQGLRLIYYSQIVNDFQKGDIAEGYSVSREKKESFPLTVTSAQKNPTAFYLCASSQGPQETQYFGPGTRLLVL.

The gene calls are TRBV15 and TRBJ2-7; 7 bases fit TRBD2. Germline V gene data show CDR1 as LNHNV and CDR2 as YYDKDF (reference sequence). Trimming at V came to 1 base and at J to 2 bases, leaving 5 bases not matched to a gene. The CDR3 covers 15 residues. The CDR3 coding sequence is TGTGCCACCAGCAGAGGTGGGGGGGGGACCTACGAGCAGTACTTC. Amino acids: CATSRGGGGTYEQYF.